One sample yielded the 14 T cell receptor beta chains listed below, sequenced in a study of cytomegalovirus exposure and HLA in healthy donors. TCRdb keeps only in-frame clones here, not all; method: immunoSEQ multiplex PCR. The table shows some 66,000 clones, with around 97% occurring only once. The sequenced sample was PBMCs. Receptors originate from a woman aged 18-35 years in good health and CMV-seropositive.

The CDR3 region has the DNA TGTGCCAGCAGGGTAACGGGGGTTTATAACACAGATACGCAGTATTTT. It encodes CASRVTGVYNTDTQYF. The genes are TRBV27 and TRBJ2-3; possibly TRBD2 for D (6 bases). The CDR3 contains 16 residues. Trimming removed 6 bases at V and 2 bases at J, with 18 bases between. Germline V gives CDR1 MNHEY, CDR2 SMNVEV (reference sequence).

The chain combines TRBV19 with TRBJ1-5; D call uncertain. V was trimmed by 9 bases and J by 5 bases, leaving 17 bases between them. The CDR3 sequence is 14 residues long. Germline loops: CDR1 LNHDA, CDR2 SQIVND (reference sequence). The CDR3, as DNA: TGTGCCAGCCATAAATGGGGAGTGGATCAGCCCCAGCATTTT. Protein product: CASHKWGVDQPQHF.

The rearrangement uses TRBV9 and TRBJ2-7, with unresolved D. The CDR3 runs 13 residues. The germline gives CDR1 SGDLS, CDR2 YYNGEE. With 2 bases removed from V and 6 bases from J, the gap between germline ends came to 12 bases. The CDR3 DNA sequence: TGTGCCAGCAGCGTCTCTACAGCTGCCGAGCAGTACTTC. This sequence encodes CASSVSTAAEQYF.

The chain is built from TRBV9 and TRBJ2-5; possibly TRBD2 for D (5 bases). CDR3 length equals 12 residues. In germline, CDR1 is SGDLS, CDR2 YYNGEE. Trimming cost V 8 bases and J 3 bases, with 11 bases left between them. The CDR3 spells CASEGAEETQYF. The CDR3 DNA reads TGTGCCAGTGAGGGCGCGGAAGAGACCCAGTACTTC.

This chain's CDR3 is CASSPLGSEGGYTF. CDR3 sequence (DNA): TGTGCCAGCTCACCACTAGGCAGTGAGGGAGGCTACACCTTC. V gene TRBV18 combines with J gene TRBJ1-2, with no clear D. This CDR3 region has 14 residues. From germline, CDR1 is KGHSH and CDR2 LQKENI. Trimming shortened V by 1 base and J by 8 bases, and 14 bases separated the two germline ends.

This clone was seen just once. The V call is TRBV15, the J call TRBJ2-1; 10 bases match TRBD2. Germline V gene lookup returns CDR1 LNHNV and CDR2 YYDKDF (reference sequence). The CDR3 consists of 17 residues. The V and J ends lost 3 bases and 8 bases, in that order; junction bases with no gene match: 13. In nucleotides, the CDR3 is TGTGCCACCAGCAGGCAAGGACTAGCGGCTTCGATAGATGAGCAGTTCTTC. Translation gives CATSRQGLAASIDEQFF.

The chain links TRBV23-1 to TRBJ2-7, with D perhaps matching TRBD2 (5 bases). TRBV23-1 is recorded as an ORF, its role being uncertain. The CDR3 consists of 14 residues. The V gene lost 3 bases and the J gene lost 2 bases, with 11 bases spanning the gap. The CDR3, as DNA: TGCGCCAGCAGTCATCCGGGGTGCACCTACGAGCAGTACTTC. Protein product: CASSHPGCTYEQYF.

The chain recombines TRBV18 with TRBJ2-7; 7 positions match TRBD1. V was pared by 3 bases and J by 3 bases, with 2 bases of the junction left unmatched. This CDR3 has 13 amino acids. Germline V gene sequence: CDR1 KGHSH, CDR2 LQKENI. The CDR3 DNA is TGTGCCAGCTCACCCCGGGACAGCTACGAGCAGTACTTC. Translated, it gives CASSPRDSYEQYF. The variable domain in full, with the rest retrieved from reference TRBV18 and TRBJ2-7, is NAGVMQNPRHLVRRRGQEARLRCSPMKGHSHVYWYRQLPEEGLKFMVYLQKENIIDESGMPKERFSAEFPKEGPSILRIQQVVRGDSAAYFCASSPRDSYEQYFGPGTRLTVT.

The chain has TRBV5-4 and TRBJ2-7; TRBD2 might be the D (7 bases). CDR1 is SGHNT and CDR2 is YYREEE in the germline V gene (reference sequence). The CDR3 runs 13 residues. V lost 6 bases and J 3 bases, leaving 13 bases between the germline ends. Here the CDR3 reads CASTVGGDYEQYF. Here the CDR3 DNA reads TGTGCCAGCACCGTAGGGGGGGACTACGAGCAGTACTTC.

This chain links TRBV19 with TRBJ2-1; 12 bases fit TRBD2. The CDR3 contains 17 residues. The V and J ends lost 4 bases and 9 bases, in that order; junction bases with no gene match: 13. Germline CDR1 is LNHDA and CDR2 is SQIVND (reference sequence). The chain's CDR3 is CASSTPATGLAGTEQFF. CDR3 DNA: TGTGCCAGTAGTACCCCCGCAACAGGACTAGCGGGAACTGAGCAGTTCTTC.

Here the CDR3 reads CASSLQGASEKLFF. As DNA, the CDR3 is TGTGCCAGCAGCTTACAGGGGGCGAGTGAAAAACTGTTTTTT. This chain joins TRBV7-9 and TRBJ1-4; 8 nucleotides match TRBD1. The germline V gene encodes CDR1 SEHNR and CDR2 FQNEAQ (reference sequence). This CDR3 contains 14 residues. The ends lost 2 bases at V and 7 bases at J; junction bases unmatched: 3.

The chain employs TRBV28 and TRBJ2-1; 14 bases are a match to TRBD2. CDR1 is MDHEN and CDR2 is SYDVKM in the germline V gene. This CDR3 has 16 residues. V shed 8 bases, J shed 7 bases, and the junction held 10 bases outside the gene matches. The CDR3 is CASFSQGLAGANEQFF. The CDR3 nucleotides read TGTGCCAGCTTCTCACAGGGACTAGCGGGAGCAAATGAGCAGTTCTTC. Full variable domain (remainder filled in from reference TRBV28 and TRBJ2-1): DVKVTQSSRYLVKRTGEKVFLECVQDMDHENMFWYRQDPGLGLRLIYFSYDVKMKEKGDIPEGYSVSREKKERFSLILESASTNQTSMYLCASFSQGLAGANEQFFGPGTRLTVL.

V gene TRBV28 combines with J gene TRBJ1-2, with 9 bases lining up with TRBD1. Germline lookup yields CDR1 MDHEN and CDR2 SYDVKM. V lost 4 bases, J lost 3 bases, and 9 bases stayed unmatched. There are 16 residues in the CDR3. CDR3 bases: TGTGCCAGCAGTTCTCCCTCGGACAGGGGACACTATGGCTACACCTTC. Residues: CASSSPSDRGHYGYTF.

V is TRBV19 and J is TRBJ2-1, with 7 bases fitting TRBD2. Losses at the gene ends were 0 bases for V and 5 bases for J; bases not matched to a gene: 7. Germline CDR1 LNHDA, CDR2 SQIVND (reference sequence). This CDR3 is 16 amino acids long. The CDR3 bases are TGTGCCAGTAGTATAGATCAGCTAGCGGAACACAATGAGCAGTTCTTC. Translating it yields CASSIDQLAEHNEQFF.